Listed below are T cell receptor beta chains from one sample, sequenced in a study of blood T cell repertoires in COVID-19. Only in-frame clones appear in the TCRdb table, and some are missing; sequencing was by immunoSEQ multiplex PCR. The sample lists under 250,000 clones, 86% occurring once. The sample taken for sequencing was peripheral blood. Source of these receptors: a man between 45 and 60 years old with COVID-19, enrolled during active disease. The conserved cysteine and the conserved F or W are not part of the CDR3 here.

TRBV7-3,ASSSLGTRKILRNTIY
TRBV5-1,ASSSGQGINEQF
TRBV5-3,ARSLGQAYEQY
TRBV27,ASSRTNYNEQF
TRBV9,ASSVAGVAGYEQY
TRBV12-3/TRBV12-4,ASSHNNEQF
TRBV19,ASGFGQSRNTIY
TRBV5-5,ASSSRDSSEAF
TRBV11-2,ASSSNIAGTSLN
TRBV28,ASSSPTGGAPGYT
TRBV14,ASSQDTGGRTDTQY
TRBV4-1,ASSQEGGSWGRLPQH
TRBV2,ASRSGRNTGELF
TRBV5-1,ASSFSGEAYNEQF
TRBV29-1,SGGTGTDTQY
TRBV2,ASRSGNTIY
TRBV3-1/TRBV3-2,ASSPGVEPSYEQY
TRBV3-1/TRBV3-2,ASSQELAGYYEQY
TRBV5-1,ASSLDGTSGGRETQY
TRBV5-1,ASSTQGFVYNEQF
TRBV4-2,ASSQDARGYEQY
TRBV7-9,ASSPDSHEQY
TRBV19,ASSSGFSGANVLT
TRBV5-1,ASSWGRGGAGEQY
TRBV6-5,ASGRGTDNYGYT
TRBV7-2,ASSPQGAGELF
TRBV10-1,ASSVSSGRAEQY
TRBV27,ASSVASGDFAYGYT
TRBV5-4,ASSPRKTGVPYEQY
TRBV6-6,ASSRDSEAF
TRBV24-1,ATSDSTLGSGRANEQF
TRBV6-2/TRBV6-3,ASSSPTANTEAF
TRBV30,AWTDRASPGELF
TRBV27,ASSLKGQGGFYEQY
TRBV18,ASSPPAGSYEQY
TRBV30,AWSVWTGRTSSYNEQF
TRBV24-1,ATSDRSPWPQH
TRBV9,ASSFKAGGPTDTQY
TRBV6-6,ASSRPTSATNEKLF
TRBV6-5,ASSPNRDSPLH
TRBV5-6,ASSSQGNIQY